This T cell receptor beta chain was captured in a study of T-cell reconstitution after alpha-beta-depleted transplantation in children (dated by TCRdb to the mid-2010s). Background on the whole study: The study quantitatively tracked T-cell immune reconstitution after TCRalphabeta/CD19-depleted allogeneic hematopoietic cell transplantation in children using TCR repertoire profiling.

Library preparation employed PCR. The run used an Illumina HiSeq 2500. Molecular barcoding was employed in the preparation of TCR libraries, with unique molecular identifiers being used to normalize TCRbeta repertoire quantification. TCRdb handled the public reads itself, with Q25 trimming in fastp and clone calling in MiXCR, and kept productive beta chains. All rows with the same CDR3 protein become a single entry with the most common DNA and genes. The sample data list about 420,000 distinct CDR3 sequences, and approximately 11% of these were observed just once. The top ten clonotypes cover approximately 5% of the sample. In this sample, this clonotype turned up a few times. Which antigen it targets is not known. Base qualities are missing; no much larger clone stands one base away. Measured from the cysteine to the phenylalanine, the CDR3 is 14 residues long. The read is trimmed to its CDR3 DNA, 42 bases read in frame from base 1. Via the germline V gene (reference sequence), CDR1 is DFQATT and CDR2 SNEGSKA. V is trimmed back by 2 bases and J by 1 base, and the junction contains 2 bases that no gene match accounts for.

The sequence joins TRBV20-1 to TRBJ1-1; 9 middle bases align to TRBD1. Material: PBMCs from the stem cell graft donor, obtained from the stem cell graft. This TCR was recovered from a human donor who donated a stem cell graft to a child with acute myeloid leukemia. The nucleotide sequence is given as TGCAGTGCTAGAAGACAGGGGGGGAACACTGAAGCTTTCTTT. This is translated as CSARRQGGNTEAFF.